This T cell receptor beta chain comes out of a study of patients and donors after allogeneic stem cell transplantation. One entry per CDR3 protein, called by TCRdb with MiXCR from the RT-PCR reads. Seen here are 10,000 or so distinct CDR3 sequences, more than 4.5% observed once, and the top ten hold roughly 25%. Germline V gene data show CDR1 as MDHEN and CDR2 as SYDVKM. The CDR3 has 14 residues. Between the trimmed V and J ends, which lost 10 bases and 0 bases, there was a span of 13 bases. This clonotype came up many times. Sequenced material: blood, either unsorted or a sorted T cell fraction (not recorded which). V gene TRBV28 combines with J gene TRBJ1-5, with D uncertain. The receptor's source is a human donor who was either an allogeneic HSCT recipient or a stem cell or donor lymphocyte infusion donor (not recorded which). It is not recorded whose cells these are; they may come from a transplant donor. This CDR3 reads CATYSMTSNQPQHF. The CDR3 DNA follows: TGTGCCACTTACTCCATGACTAGCAATCAGCCCCAGCATTTT.